The 15 T cell receptor beta chains presented below share a single source sample, sequenced in a study of radiotherapy plus CTLA-4 blockade in lung cancer. Only in-frame clones appear in the TCRdb table, and some are missing; sequencing was by immunoSEQ multiplex PCR. The repertoire consists of roughly 59,000 clones, with under 75% occurring once and the leading ten covering about 8%. Sequences were derived from peripheral blood, sampled from a patient treated with radiotherapy plus ipilimumab. These receptors were taken from a human donor with non-small cell lung cancer whose response to radiotherapy plus ipilimumab could not be evaluated.

V gene TRBV19 combines with J gene TRBJ2-2; possibly TRBD2 for D (5 bases). The germline V gene encodes CDR1 LNHDA and CDR2 SQIVND (reference sequence). Trimming removed 3 bases at V and 5 bases at J, with 13 bases between. This CDR3 is built from 15 residues. The CDR3 spells CASSMRAVVTGELFF. CDR3 DNA sequence: TGTGCCAGTAGTATGAGGGCAGTAGTTACCGGGGAGCTGTTTTTT.

The chain couples TRBV7-2 to TRBJ1-2; 9 nucleotides match TRBD1. The CDR3 has 13 residues. J gave up 10 bases and V 5 bases, and 8 bases lay outside the gene matches. From germline, CDR1 is SGHTA and CDR2 FQGNSA. The CDR3 loop is CASSPDRGRSYTF. The CDR3 bases are TGTGCCAGCAGCCCGGACAGGGGAAGGTCCTACACCTTC.

The CDR3 sequence is CASSVSGNTEAFF. CDR3 nucleotides: TGTGCCAGCAGCGTCTCAGGGAACACTGAAGCTTTCTTT. The V call is TRBV7-9, the J call TRBJ1-1; D gene ambiguous. The CDR3 is 13 residues long. Germline loops: CDR1 SEHNR, CDR2 FQNEAQ (reference sequence). Trimming took 5 bases from V and 1 from J, leaving 8 bases between them.

The chain's CDR3 is CASSYRGPSSYEQYF. CDR3 nucleotides: TGTGCCAGCAGTTACAGGGGGCCGAGCTCCTACGAGCAGTACTTC. This chain connects TRBV6-5 to TRBJ2-7; the match to TRBD1 covers 7 bases. After removal of 2 bases from V and 0 bases from J, the junction contained 4 bases not matched to a gene. This CDR3 has 15 amino acids. Germline V gene lookup returns CDR1 MNHEY and CDR2 SVGAGI.

The chain carries TRBV6-5 and TRBJ2-1; possible D gene TRBD2, 5 bases. The CDR3 length is 15 residues. Germline values: CDR1 MNHEY, CDR2 SVGAGI. The ends were cut back, 2 bases at V and 4 bases at J, with 12 bases in the middle. The CDR3 DNA follows: TGTGCCAGCAGTTACGTCGGGGTCAGTTACAATGAGCAGTTCTTC. Protein: CASSYVGVSYNEQFF.

This clone was picked up a small number of times. The J gene is TRBJ1-3, the V gene TRBV19; D unresolved. The CDR3 covers 14 residues. Germline-derived CDR1 and CDR2 are LNHDA and SQIVND (reference sequence). The V gene lost 3 bases and the J gene lost 0 bases, with 6 bases spanning the gap. CDR3 nucleotides: TGTGCCAGTAGTATCGGGGTCTCTGGAAACACCATATATTTT. Protein sequence: CASSIGVSGNTIYF.

This clone was recorded a few times. The rearrangement uses TRBV7-9 and TRBJ2-3; 13 positions match TRBD2. The V gene's germline CDR1 is SEHNR and CDR2 FQNEAQ (reference sequence). The V gene end was trimmed by 5 bases and the J gene end by 5 bases; junction bases not matched to a gene: 10. This CDR3 contains 17 residues. Here the CDR3 reads CASSLVRLAGGGDTQYF. The DNA for the CDR3 is TGTGCCAGCAGCCTTGTGAGACTAGCGGGAGGTGGAGATACGCAGTATTTT.

The chain combines TRBV5-4 with TRBJ2-7; 12 nucleotides align to TRBD1. The trim removed 4 bases at V and 4 bases at J, leaving 9 bases unmatched. The CDR3 contains 16 residues. CDR1 is SGHNT and CDR2 is YYREEE in the germline V gene (reference sequence). CDR3: CASSPPGQGARYEQYF. The CDR3 coding sequence is TGTGCCAGCAGCCCGCCGGGACAGGGGGCGCGGTACGAGCAGTACTTC. Complete variable domain (other parts from reference TRBV5-4 and TRBJ2-7): ETGVTQSPTHLIKTRGQQVTLRCSSQSGHNTVSWYQQALGQGPQFIFQYYREEENGRGNFPPRFSGLQFPNYSSELNVNALELDDSALYLCASSPPGQGARYEQYFGPGTRLTVT.

This clone has only a few counts. V usage is TRBV6-5 and J usage is TRBJ2-7; TRBD1 is a possible D gene (5 bases). Germline V CDR1 and CDR2: MNHEY, SVGAGI. With 4 bases removed from V and 2 bases from J, the gap between germline ends came to 15 bases. The CDR3 has 15 amino acids. The CDR3 sequence is CASSSTAGPAYEQYF. The CDR3, as DNA: TGTGCCAGCAGTTCTACGGCAGGGCCGGCCTACGAGCAGTACTTC.

Only a few counts were recorded for this clone. The chain combines TRBV27 with TRBJ2-1; 11 bases are a match to TRBD2. CDR1 and CDR2 (germline): MNHEY, SMNVEV (reference sequence). Unmatched junction bases numbered 9, after V lost 3 bases and J lost 8 bases. The CDR3 spans 16 residues. The CDR3 protein is CASSFLAGGPRHEQFF. As DNA, the CDR3 is TGTGCCAGCAGTTTCCTAGCGGGGGGCCCGAGACATGAGCAGTTCTTC.

The rearrangement links TRBV11-1 to TRBJ1-3; D possibly corresponds to TRBD1 (5 bases). The length of the CDR3 is 13 residues. CDR1 is SGHAT, CDR2 FQDESV, per germline (reference sequence). The V end was cut by 5 bases, the J end by 4 bases, with 9 bases between. The CDR3 bases are TGTGCCAGCAGCATCCAGGGAGGAAACACCATATATTTT. Its protein is CASSIQGGNTIYF.

Only a few counts were recorded for this clone. J is TRBJ2-2 and V is TRBV7-3; TRBD1 is a possible D gene (6 bases). Germline V gene sequence: CDR1 SGHTA, CDR2 FQGTGA. The CDR3 runs 17 residues. Trimming left V 2 bases short and J 1 base short, with 14 bases between. The CDR3 DNA reads TGTGCCAGCAGCTTAGGATTTGGGGGCCGGAACACCGGGGAGCTGTTTTTT. Residues: CASSLGFGGRNTGELFF.

This chain uses TRBV7-8 with TRBJ2-2, with 9 bases matching TRBD2. CDR3 length: 19 amino acids. Germline V gives CDR1 SGHVS, CDR2 FQNEAQ. The trim removed 2 bases at V and 6 bases at J, leaving 16 bases unmatched. The CDR3 reads CASSLIGMLAGARAGELFF. The CDR3 nucleotides read TGTGCCAGCAGCTTAATCGGAATGTTAGCGGGAGCTCGGGCCGGGGAGCTGTTTTTT.

This clone came up a few times. This chain joins TRBV5-1 and TRBJ1-1; 7 bases match TRBD1. The CDR3 totals 14 residues. Germline trimming cut 6 bases from V and 3 bases from J; bases unmatched to any gene: 8. The germline gives CDR1 SGHRS, CDR2 YFSETQ. DNA for the CDR3: TGCGCCAGCACTATGAATCAGGGGGACACTGAAGCTTTCTTT. Encoded protein: CASTMNQGDTEAFF.

The CDR3 DNA is TGTGCCAGCAACAGGGGGCTCAGCACAGATACGCAGTATTTT. This codes for CASNRGLSTDTQYF. This chain uses TRBV27 with TRBJ2-3; 9 bases match TRBD1. The trim removed 7 bases at V and 0 bases at J, leaving 2 bases unmatched. The CDR3 consists of 14 residues. Germline values: CDR1 MNHEY, CDR2 SMNVEV (reference sequence).